This T cell receptor (beta chain) was sequenced for a study of metastatic and nonmetastatic thyroid tumors. The wider study: Where malignant and benign thyroid patients were concerned, repertoires were compared across blood and tumor or nodule tissue.

Thyroid surgery had not been preceded by any treatment in any patient. In the case of this clone: The antigen remains undetermined.

TCRdb reprocessed the PCR reads via MiXCR. The sample has roughly 6,000 clones; roughly a third are singletons. General study results and limits: Relative to benign nodules, malignant thyroid tumors were reportedly characterized by significantly elevated TCR beta diversity in blood and tumor.

Between the trimmed V and J ends, which lost 2 bases and 2 bases, there was a span of 15 bases. Germline V gene lookup returns CDR1 SGHNT and CDR2 YYREEE (reference sequence). The CDR3 sequence is 16 residues long. Sequenced material: tumor tissue. The receptor comes from a female donor with papillary thyroid cancer or a benign thyroid nodule (not recorded which). Some clones in this sample may be carry-over from other donors' samples. This rearrangement joins TRBV5-4 to TRBJ2-3; D call uncertain. CDR3 sequence: CASSFKCLEITDTQYF. DNA of the CDR3: TGTGCCAGCAGCTTTAAGTGTCTGGAGATCACAGATACGCAGTATTTT.